This TCR beta chain was recorded in a study of T cells in localized non-small cell lung cancer. Clones were sequenced by immunoSEQ multiplex PCR, and TCRdb holds only the in-frame ones, with some missing. Here the sample spans roughly 17,000 clones, 75% to 90% being singletons. This clone has only one observation. The receptor's source is a male donor at least 60 years old with stage II squamous cell lung carcinoma. The starting material was peripheral blood, obtained before any cancer treatment.

This chain's CDR3 is CASGREQFF. The CDR3 coding sequence is TGTGCCTCGGGCCGAGAGCAGTTCTTC. The chain links TRBV6-6 to TRBJ2-1; D remains ambiguous. Germline assignment: CDR1 MNHNY and CDR2 SVGAGI (reference sequence). This CDR3 is built from 9 residues. V shed 11 bases and J shed 10 bases, with 9 bases lying between them.